The rows below give T cell receptor beta chains drawn from one sample of a study of shared T cell receptors in the human thymus. Sequenced by immunoSEQ multiplex PCR; TCRdb stores in-frame clones only, minus some. Of hundreds of thousands of clones detected, 70% to 90% appear once; the ten largest clones hold over 0.008%. Separately, the same data were catalogued under a study of human thymus T cells.

Sequencing used thymocytes. These receptors all come from a boy under two years old with a congenital heart defect. Both conserved end residues are part of each CDR3. Each record gives: D gene, CDR3 length, clone size, V gene, J gene, CDR3 DNA, CDR3 protein. A D gene is named only where the DNA matches it firmly. Clone size is not always given. Where it is, it says once, few, many or a class for expanded clones.

D: TRBD2
length: 15
size: .
V: TRBV5-6
J: TRBJ2-2
DNA: TGTGCCAGCAGCATCACCGGGACTATTCACGGGGAGCTGTTTTTT
CDR3: CASSITGTIHGELFF

D: .
length: 17
size: .
V: TRBV11-2
J: TRBJ1-5
DNA: TGTGCCAGCAGCTTAGGCCATCCCCCAGGTATCAATCAGCCCCAGCATTTT
CDR3: CASSLGHPPGINQPQHF

D: .
length: 13
size: once
V: TRBV7-2
J: TRBJ2-7
DNA: TGTGCCAGCAGCACCCCGACTAGCTACGAGCAGTACTTC
CDR3: CASSTPTSYEQYF

D: TRBD2
length: 18
size: .
V: TRBV4-1
J: TRBJ2-3
DNA: TGCGCCAGCAGCCAAGCTAGCGGGAGCCCTCCACGCTCAGATACGCAGTATTTT
CDR3: CASSQASGSPPRSDTQYF

D: TRBD1
length: 16
size: .
V: TRBV5-1
J: TRBJ2-7
DNA: TGCGCCAGCAGCCGCACCGAGACAGGGTTCTCCTACGAGCAGTACTTC
CDR3: CASSRTETGFSYEQYF

D: TRBD1
length: 14
size: .
V: TRBV27
J: TRBJ2-7
DNA: TGTGCCAGCAGTCCGGGACAGGGGACCTACGAGCAGTACTTC
CDR3: CASSPGQGTYEQYF

D: TRBD2
length: 17
size: .
V: TRBV12-5
J: TRBJ2-1
DNA: TGTGCTAGTGGTTTGGCCCCTAGCGGGAGACCCAACAATGAGCAGTTCTTC
CDR3: CASGLAPSGRPNNEQFF

D: TRBD2
length: 14
size: .
V: TRBV29-1
J: TRBJ2-5
DNA: TGCAGCCACGGACTAGCGGGAGTCGAGGAGACCCAGTACTTC
CDR3: CSHGLAGVEETQYF

D: .
length: 15
size: .
V: TRBV7-6
J: TRBJ2-2
DNA: TGTGCCAGCAGCTTAGTTGGGGGAGGTAAAGGGGAGCTGTTTTTT
CDR3: CASSLVGGGKGELFF

D: TRBD2
length: 18
size: .
V: TRBV13
J: TRBJ2-3
DNA: TGTGCCAGCAGCCTTAGGTCCGCGGGAGGGCCGTACATAGATACGCAGTATTTT
CDR3: CASSLRSAGGPYIDTQYF

D: .
length: 13
size: .
V: TRBV6-5
J: TRBJ1-1
DNA: TGTGCCAGCAGTTTGGGGCTTGGCACTGAAGCTTTCTTT
CDR3: CASSLGLGTEAFF

D: TRBD2
length: 18
size: .
V: TRBV12-5
J: TRBJ2-4
DNA: TGTGCTAGTGGTTTCGAAGGGCTCTCCGGGGGGGCCAAAAACATTCAGTACTTC
CDR3: CASGFEGLSGGAKNIQYF

D: TRBD2
length: 15
size: once
V: TRBV4-3
J: TRBJ2-3
DNA: TGCGCCAGCACCCCCTGGGAGGGCCTAACAGATACGCAGTATTTT
CDR3: CASTPWEGLTDTQYF

D: TRBD2
length: 16
size: .
V: TRBV7-9
J: TRBJ2-2
DNA: TGTGCCAGCAGCTTTTCCTGGACTAGCGAGTCCGGGGAGCTGTTTTTT
CDR3: CASSFSWTSESGELFF

D: TRBD1
length: 16
size: .
V: TRBV27
J: TRBJ2-7
DNA: TGTGCCAGCAGTTTAGAGAGGGACAGGGGAGCCCACGAGCAGTACTTC
CDR3: CASSLERDRGAHEQYF

D: TRBD1
length: 20
size: .
V: TRBV18
J: TRBJ1-1
DNA: TGTGCCAGCTCACCACCGAAGCCCGGGACAGGGGGCGAGATGAACACTGAAGCTTTCTTT
CDR3: CASSPPKPGTGGEMNTEAFF

D: TRBD1
length: 13
size: .
V: TRBV18
J: TRBJ2-7
DNA: TGTGCCAGCTCACCCCGGGACAGTTACGAGCAGTACTTC
CDR3: CASSPRDSYEQYF

D: .
length: 14
size: few
V: TRBV5-4
J: TRBJ2-3
DNA: TGTGCCTACCCCGGGGGGCCCTACACAGATACGCAGTATTTT
CDR3: CAYPGGPYTDTQYF

D: TRBD1
length: 14
size: .
V: TRBV7-9
J: TRBJ2-7
DNA: TGTGCCAGCAGAGCCGAAGACAGGGCCTACGAGCAGTACTTC
CDR3: CASRAEDRAYEQYF

D: TRBD2
length: 17
size: .
V: TRBV5-1
J: TRBJ2-5
DNA: TGCGCCAGCAGCTACCGCGTGCCGGGGGGGACGCGAGAGACCCAGTACTTC
CDR3: CASSYRVPGGTRETQYF

D: .
length: 14
size: .
V: TRBV28
J: TRBJ2-7
DNA: TGTGCCAGCAGTTTTCACGGGAACCCCTACGAGCAGTACTTC
CDR3: CASSFHGNPYEQYF

D: .
length: 20
size: once
V: TRBV28
J: TRBJ1-5
DNA: TGTGCCAGCAGTTTCCCCCGACAGACACGAACACGATATAGCAATCAGCCCCAGCATTTT
CDR3: CASSFPRQTRTRYSNQPQHF

D: TRBD1
length: 13
size: once
V: TRBV5-1
J: TRBJ1-5
DNA: TGCGCCAGCAGCTTGACAGGGGGGAAGCCCCAGCATTTT
CDR3: CASSLTGGKPQHF

D: .
length: 13
size: .
V: TRBV27
J: TRBJ1-2
DNA: TGTGCCAGCAGCCCGGGGTCCGAGGCTGGCTACACCTTC
CDR3: CASSPGSEAGYTF

D: TRBD2
length: 16
size: .
V: TRBV11-2
J: TRBJ2-7
DNA: TGTGCCAGCAGCTCGGGACTAGCGGGAGTGGTCGACGAGCAGTACTTC
CDR3: CASSSGLAGVVDEQYF

D: .
length: 15
size: .
V: TRBV18
J: TRBJ1-2
DNA: TGTGCCAGCTCACCACCGGGGCAAGCTAACTATGGCTACACCTTC
CDR3: CASSPPGQANYGYTF

D: TRBD1
length: 16
size: .
V: TRBV11-2
J: TRBJ1-1
DNA: TGTGCCAGCAGCTTAGTCGAGGGACAGGGAGACACTGAAGCTTTCTTT
CDR3: CASSLVEGQGDTEAFF

D: .
length: 14
size: .
V: TRBV5-3
J: TRBJ2-1
DNA: TGTGCCAGAAGCCGTTCGGCTAGGGGCAATGAGCAGTTCTTC
CDR3: CARSRSARGNEQFF

D: TRBD2
length: 15
size: .
V: TRBV10-3
J: TRBJ2-2
DNA: TGTGCCATCAACCTAGCGGGAGGGAACACCGGGGAGCTGTTTTTT
CDR3: CAINLAGGNTGELFF

D: TRBD1
length: 13
size: .
V: TRBV5-6
J: TRBJ2-7
DNA: TGTGCCAGCAGCCCGGGACAGGGGGCCGAGCAGTACTTC
CDR3: CASSPGQGAEQYF

D: TRBD2
length: 14
size: few
V: TRBV4-3
J: TRBJ2-2
DNA: TGCGCCAGCAGCCAGGGACTAGGCACCGGGGAGCTGTTTTTT
CDR3: CASSQGLGTGELFF

D: TRBD2
length: 15
size: .
V: TRBV7-2
J: TRBJ2-7
DNA: TGTGCCAGCAGCTCCGACAGAGCGGGAGGGCACGAGCAGTACTTC
CDR3: CASSSDRAGGHEQYF

D: .
length: 17
size: .
V: TRBV21-1
J: TRBJ1-3
DNA: TGTGCCAGCAGCAGGGGACAGGCCTATTTCTCTGGAAACACCATATATTTT
CDR3: CASSRGQAYFSGNTIYF

D: TRBD1
length: 17
size: .
V: TRBV28
J: TRBJ2-7
DNA: TGTGCCAGCAGTTCCACGGAGTGGGACAGGCCAACCTACGAGCAGTACTTC
CDR3: CASSSTEWDRPTYEQYF

D: .
length: 17
size: .
V: TRBV1
J: TRBJ2-3
DNA: TGCACCAGCAGCCAAGATAGCGGACAGGGGGCGACAGATACGCAGTATTTT
CDR3: CTSSQDSGQGATDTQYF

D: TRBD1
length: 14
size: few
V: TRBV11-3
J: TRBJ1-2
DNA: TGTGCCAGCAGCTTAGATGCAGGGGGCTATGGCTACACCTTC
CDR3: CASSLDAGGYGYTF

D: TRBD2
length: 16
size: .
V: TRBV7-9
J: TRBJ2-7
DNA: TGTGCCAGCAGCTTCATGGAGGGAGGGCCGTCCTACGAGCAGTACTTC
CDR3: CASSFMEGGPSYEQYF

D: .
length: 12
size: once
V: TRBV7-3
J: TRBJ1-1
DNA: TGTGCCAGCACTGAGGGGAACACTGAAGCTTTCTTT
CDR3: CASTEGNTEAFF

D: .
length: 12
size: .
V: TRBV6-6
J: TRBJ2-3
DNA: TGTGCCAGCAGTTACTCTCTTAATTCTTGGTATTTT
CDR3: CASSYSLNSWYF

D: .
length: 12
size: .
V: TRBV10-2
J: TRBJ2-1
DNA: TGCGCCAGCAGTGATGGGGGCTGGGAGCAGTTCTTC
CDR3: CASSDGGWEQFF

D: .
length: 14
size: .
V: TRBV6-1
J: TRBJ1-4
DNA: TGTGCCAGCAGGCCAGGGACTCCTAATGAAAAACTGTTTTTT
CDR3: CASRPGTPNEKLFF

D: TRBD2
length: 16
size: .
V: TRBV7-9
J: TRBJ2-7
DNA: TGTGCCAGCAGCAGGACTAGCGGGGCCGCCTCCTACGAGCAGTACTTC
CDR3: CASSRTSGAASYEQYF

D: .
length: 12
size: .
V: TRBV28
J: TRBJ2-2
DNA: TGTGCCAGCAATTCCAGGTCCGGGGAGCTGTTTTTT
CDR3: CASNSRSGELFF

D: .
length: 15
size: .
V: TRBV5-1
J: TRBJ1-4
DNA: TGCGCCAGCAGCTTACAGGCAGCAACTAATGAAAAACTGTTTTTT
CDR3: CASSLQAATNEKLFF

D: .
length: 12
size: once
V: TRBV11-2
J: TRBJ2-1
DNA: TGTGCCAGCAGTCTCGACGGGGGGCGAAGGTTCTTC
CDR3: CASSLDGGRRFF

D: TRBD1
length: 14
size: .
V: TRBV19
J: TRBJ2-1
DNA: TGTGCCAGTAGTCCCTGGACAGGGGACAATGAGCAGTTCTTC
CDR3: CASSPWTGDNEQFF